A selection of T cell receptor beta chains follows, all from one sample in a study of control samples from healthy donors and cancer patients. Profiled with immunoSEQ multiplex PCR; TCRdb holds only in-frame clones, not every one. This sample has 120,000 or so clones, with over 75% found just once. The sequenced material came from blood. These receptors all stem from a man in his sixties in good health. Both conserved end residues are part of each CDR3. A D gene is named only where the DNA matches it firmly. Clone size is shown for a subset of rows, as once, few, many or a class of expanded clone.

CASRRPGHTGELFF | TGTGCCAGCCGACGTCCCGGACACACCGGGGAGCTGTTTTTT | NA | NA | TRBJ2-2 | TRBV25-1
CASSQSGTDNQPQHF | TGCGCCAGCAGCCAATCTGGGACGGACAATCAGCCCCAGCATTTT | NA | few | TRBJ1-5 | TRBV4-1
CASSIQRNSNQPQHF | TGTGCCAGTAGTATTCAACGGAATAGCAATCAGCCCCAGCATTTT | NA | NA | TRBJ1-5 | TRBV19
CASSLGGSGNTIYF | TGCGCCAGCAGCCTAGGGGGGTCTGGAAACACCATATATTTT | NA | NA | TRBJ1-3 | TRBV4-3
CASSPPMGFSGNTIYF | TGTGCCAGCAGCCCCCCGATGGGGTTCTCTGGAAACACCATATATTTT | NA | NA | TRBJ1-3 | TRBV9
CASSDTGGAYNSPLHF | TGTGCCAGCAGTGATACAGGGGGCGCCTATAATTCACCCCTCCACTTT | TRBD1 | NA | TRBJ1-6 | TRBV6-4
CASSVVGGSTDTQYF | TGTGCCAGCAGCGTTGTGGGGGGGAGCACAGATACGCAGTATTTT | TRBD2 | NA | TRBJ2-3 | TRBV9
CASSSFSGTQYF | TGTGCCAGCAGTTCATTCTCAGGGACCCAGTACTTC | NA | NA | TRBJ2-5 | TRBV6-6
CASSHAQPQHF | TGTGCCAGCAGTCATGCTCAGCCCCAGCATTTT | NA | NA | TRBJ1-5 | TRBV6-5
CASRLPTGTDYGYTF | TGTGCCAGCAGACTTCCGACAGGGACCGACTATGGCTACACCTTC | TRBD1 | NA | TRBJ1-2 | TRBV28
CASSLGGQGAREQYF | TGTGCCAGCAGCTTAGGGGGACAGGGGGCTAGGGAGCAGTACTTC | TRBD1 | NA | TRBJ2-7 | TRBV13
CASSSQGTNSGNTIYF | TGCGCCAGCAGCTCGCAGGGGACGAACTCTGGAAACACCATATATTTT | NA | NA | TRBJ1-3 | TRBV5-1
CASSPGPPRYEQYF | TGTGCCAGCAGCCCCGGGCCCCCAAGGTACGAGCAGTACTTC | NA | NA | TRBJ2-7 | TRBV7-9
CATSRDFGTGGTEAFF | TGTGCCACCAGCAGAGATTTCGGGACAGGGGGCACTGAAGCTTTCTTT | TRBD1 | NA | TRBJ1-1 | TRBV15
CASSVDRGQYNSPLHF | TGCGCCAGCAGCGTCGACAGGGGGCAATATAATTCACCCCTCCACTTT | TRBD1 | NA | TRBJ1-6 | TRBV5-1
CASSATGLGTEAFF | TGTGCCAGCAGCGCGACAGGGTTGGGGACTGAAGCTTTCTTT | TRBD1 | NA | TRBJ1-1 | TRBV27
CASSLDLTVGSEAFF | TGCGCCAGCAGCTTGGACTTGACGGTTGGCTCTGAAGCTTTCTTT | NA | NA | TRBJ1-1 | TRBV5-1
CASSLGGSSYNEQFF | TGCGCCAGCAGCTTGGGAGGAAGCTCCTACAATGAGCAGTTCTTC | NA | NA | TRBJ2-1 | TRBV5-1
CASSIDAGRMNTEAFF | TGTGCCAGTAGTATAGATGCAGGGCGGATGAACACTGAAGCTTTCTTT | NA | NA | TRBJ1-1 | TRBV19
CASSPLTGSTEAFF | TGTGCCAGCAGTCCTCTGACGGGATCCACTGAAGCTTTCTTT | NA | NA | TRBJ1-1 | TRBV27
CASTPSAAGLAGGPTDTQYF | TGTGCCAGTACCCCCTCGGCGGCGGGACTAGCGGGGGGACCCACAGATACGCAGTATTTT | TRBD2 | NA | TRBJ2-3 | TRBV19